A selection of T cell receptor beta chains follows, all from one sample in a study of cytomegalovirus exposure and HLA in healthy donors. Using immunoSEQ multiplex PCR, the repertoire was profiled, and TCRdb retains in-frame clones only, with some absent. The sample contains 100,000 to 150,000 clones, around 75% of which appear only once. The specimen sequenced was PBMCs. Receptors originate from a woman aged 45-65 years in good health and CMV-seropositive. Both conserved end residues are trimmed from each CDR3. D genes are given only for firm matches. Not every row has a clone size; where given, it reads once, few, many or a size class.

clone size: -; D gene: TRBD1; J gene: TRBJ1-2; V gene: TRBV15; CDR3 protein: ATSRARDRGYGYT
clone size: -; D gene: -; J gene: TRBJ2-7; V gene: TRBV5-5; CDR3 protein: ASSLSRLTYEQY
clone size: -; D gene: TRBD2; J gene: TRBJ2-1; V gene: TRBV6-1; CDR3 protein: ASSDVLAGGGEQF
clone size: once; D gene: TRBD2; J gene: TRBJ2-7; V gene: TRBV4-3; CDR3 protein: ASSQDRAGGLAEQY
clone size: -; D gene: -; J gene: TRBJ2-7; V gene: TRBV10-3; CDR3 protein: AIMSSYEQY
clone size: -; D gene: -; J gene: TRBJ1-1; V gene: TRBV6-1; CDR3 protein: ASSGDTIRTNTEAF
clone size: once; D gene: TRBD1; J gene: TRBJ2-7; V gene: TRBV5-1; CDR3 protein: ASRGDRGGEQY
clone size: -; D gene: -; J gene: TRBJ2-2; V gene: TRBV18; CDR3 protein: ASSPKNTGELF
clone size: -; D gene: -; J gene: TRBJ1-2; V gene: TRBV28; CDR3 protein: ASSADRYGYT
clone size: -; D gene: -; J gene: TRBJ2-7; V gene: TRBV4-3; CDR3 protein: ASSQDIQGYEQY
clone size: -; D gene: -; J gene: TRBJ1-5; V gene: TRBV19; CDR3 protein: ASSAQGEFNQPQH
clone size: -; D gene: TRBD1; J gene: TRBJ1-1; V gene: TRBV14; CDR3 protein: ASSPQTGLNTEAF
clone size: -; D gene: -; J gene: TRBJ1-1; V gene: TRBV11-2; CDR3 protein: ASSQGPGTEAF
clone size: -; D gene: -; J gene: TRBJ2-4; V gene: TRBV4-1; CDR3 protein: ASSSRILAKNIQY
clone size: -; D gene: TRBD2; J gene: TRBJ2-5; V gene: TRBV9; CDR3 protein: ASSVSGRALGETQY
clone size: -; D gene: -; J gene: TRBJ1-2; V gene: TRBV5-1; CDR3 protein: ASSLEVGFGYT
clone size: -; D gene: -; J gene: TRBJ1-2; V gene: TRBV7-9; CDR3 protein: ASSPRDRGNYGYT
clone size: -; D gene: TRBD1; J gene: TRBJ1-2; V gene: TRBV28; CDR3 protein: ASRLPTGNYGYT